Below are 11 T cell receptor beta chains sequenced from a single sample in a study of T-cell memory formation after mild COVID-19. A single record per CDR3 protein comes from TCRdb applying MiXCR to the 5' RACE reads. The sample lists about 110,000 distinct CDR3 sequences, 9.5% to 15% occurring once. Sequenced sample: PBMCs or a T cell subset sorted from them (not recorded which). The receptors originated from an adult woman who had mild COVID-19 (a few samples of this study predate the infection). Cell type and time point are not known.

The table lists this clonotype with a count of one. V and J are TRBV7-8 and TRBJ2-1; 10 bases match TRBD2. The CDR3 has 18 amino acids. The ends lost 5 bases at V and 5 bases at J; junction bases unmatched: 15. Germline V gene data show CDR1 as SGHVS and CDR2 as FQNEAQ. The CDR3 is CASSRGLAVPGFNNEQFF. CDR3 sequence (DNA): TGTGCCAGCAGCAGAGGACTAGCGGTCCCCGGGTTTAACAATGAGCAGTTCTTC. Based on the CDR3 plus reference TRBV7-8 and TRBJ2-1, the full variable domain is GAGVSQSPRYKVAKRGQDVALRCDPISGHVSLFWYQQALGQGPEFLTYFQNEAQLDKSGLPSDRFFAERPEGSVSTLKIQRTQQEDSAVYLCASSRGLAVPGFNNEQFFGPGTRLTVL.

V is TRBV29-1 and J is TRBJ2-3; 9 nucleotides agree with TRBD1. Germline V CDR1 and CDR2: SQVTM, ANQGSEA. The CDR3 has 14 residues. With V trimmed by 8 bases and J by 2 bases, 8 bases remained unmatched. For the CDR3, the DNA is TGCAGCACAGGGGGCCGGGACATCACAGATACGCAGTATTTT. This encodes CSTGGRDITDTQYF.

The table lists this clonotype with a few counts. V and J are TRBV4-2 and TRBJ2-1; maybe TRBD1 (7 bases). Trimming pared 2 bases from V and 1 base from J, leaving 21 bases between. The CDR3 consists of 19 residues. Germline V gene sequence: CDR1 LGHNA, CDR2 YNFKEQ. CDR3 DNA: TGTGCCAGCAGCCAACTGTTCAACAGGGGAGGAGGGTCCTACAATGAGCAGTTCTTC. Its protein product is CASSQLFNRGGGSYNEQFF.

V usage is TRBV7-9 and J usage is TRBJ2-7; D remains unclear. V was clipped by 4 bases and J by 0 bases, with 10 bases between them. CDR3 length: 14 residues. CDR1 SEHNR and CDR2 FQNEAQ come from the germline V gene (reference sequence). The CDR3 is CASSSDRSSYEQYF. The DNA of the CDR3 is TGTGCCAGCAGCTCGGATCGATCCTCCTACGAGCAGTACTTC.

V gene TRBV29-1 combines with J gene TRBJ2-2; D uncertain. V shed 4 bases and J shed 4 bases, with 7 bases lying between them. There are 12 residues in the CDR3. CDR1 is SQVTM and CDR2 is ANQGSEA in the germline V gene. The CDR3 region is CSVAPGTGELFF. The CDR3 nucleotides read TGCAGCGTTGCCCCAGGCACCGGGGAGCTGTTTTTT.

The chain has TRBV20-1 and TRBJ2-7; a weak D match, TRBD1 (6 bases). The V gene's germline CDR1 is DFQATT and CDR2 SNEGSKA (reference sequence). Trimming removed 6 bases at V and 4 bases at J, with 10 bases between. The CDR3 is made up of 11 amino acids. CDR3 in amino acids: CSAPTGYEQYF. The CDR3 DNA is TGCAGTGCGCCTACAGGGTACGAGCAGTACTTC.

The V call is TRBV7-6, the J call TRBJ2-7, with D perhaps assigned TRBD1 or TRBD2 (5 bases each). The CDR3 has 13 amino acids. The germline V and J ends were trimmed by 0 bases and 6 bases, with 9 bases remaining between them. CDR1 is SGHVS and CDR2 is FNYEAQ in the germline V gene. Here the CDR3 DNA reads TGTGCCAGCAGCTTAGCTGGGGGTGGCGAGCAGTACTTC. Its protein is CASSLAGGGEQYF. The whole variable domain, remainder taken from reference TRBV7-6 and TRBJ2-7, is GAGVSQSPRYKVTKRGQDVALRCDPISGHVSLYWYRQALGQGPEFLTYFNYEAQQDKSGLPNDRFSAERPEGSISTLTIQRTEQRDSAMYRCASSLAGGGEQYFGPGTRLTVT.

This clonotype has just a few counts. One end of the junction is discordant with germline, which a read error may explain. The chain links TRBV6-4 to TRBJ2-1; TRBD2 matches 7 bases. CDR3 length equals 15 residues. The germline CDR1 and CDR2 sequences are MRHNA and SNTAGT. The CDR3 sequence: CVSSDRSSGSNEQFF. DNA of the CDR3: TGTGTCAGCAGTGATAGGTCTAGCGGAAGCAATGAGCAGTTCTTC.

This clonotype was seen only once. CDR3 region: CASTVTGGQETQYF. In DNA, the CDR3 is TGTGCCAGCACCGTTACAGGGGGCCAAGAGACCCAGTACTTC. The V and J genes are TRBV2 and TRBJ2-5; 8 positions agree with TRBD1. This CDR3 contains 14 residues. V trimming: 7 bases; J trimming: 1 base; junction bases outside the gene matches: 5. Germline loops: CDR1 SNHLY, CDR2 FYNNEI. Looking up the rest from reference TRBV2 and TRBJ2-5 gives the full variable domain: EPEVTQTPSHQVTQMGQEVILRCVPISNHLYFYWYRQILGQKVEFLVSFYNNEISEKSEIFDDQFSVERPDGSNFTLKIRSTKLEDSAMYFCASTVTGGQETQYFGPGTRLLVL.

There are a few counts of this clonotype. The chain recombines TRBV3-1 with TRBJ2-1, with TRBD2 matching over 12 bases. The CDR3 is made up of 17 amino acids. J was trimmed by 8 bases and V by 0 bases; bases with no gene match: 8. Germline V gives CDR1 LGHDT, CDR2 YNNKEL (reference sequence). Here the CDR3 DNA reads TGTGCCAGCAGCCAAGACCCCCTAGCGGGAGGGCCGCATGAGCAGTTCTTC. This sequence encodes CASSQDPLAGGPHEQFF.

This clonotype has just a few counts. The chain is built from TRBV12-5 and TRBJ2-3; D is possibly TRBD2 (5 bases). Per germline, CDR1 LGHNT and CDR2 FRNRAP. Trimming left V 7 bases short and J 0 bases short, with 11 bases between. The CDR3 runs to 14 residues. CDR3 bases: TGTGCTAGTGTGGGGAGTTCTAGCACAGATACGCAGTATTTT. Its protein is CASVGSSSTDTQYF.